This T cell receptor (beta chain) was captured by sequencing in a study of T cells after yellow fever vaccination. Study background: Those fractions that held only low numbers of cells were prepared using the SMART-Seq v4 Ultra Low Input RNA kit.

This clonotype showed up just a few times. The antigen is undetermined. There are 14 residues in the CDR3. Germline-derived CDR1 and CDR2 are SEHNR and FQNEAQ (reference sequence). Trimming stripped 7 bases from V and 1 base from J, with 13 bases between. Study conclusions and caveats: The appearance of a small share of clonotypes in both CD4 and CD8 compartments was observed. Clones that expanded after primary vaccination mostly reappeared after the booster (96% CD4, 80% to 90% CD8). On re-exposure, the response was weaker but peaked faster, at day 5 versus 15.

TCRdb re-called the 5' RACE reads through MiXCR, storing one row per CDR3 protein. The table shows hundreds of thousands of distinct CDR3 sequences, with less than 15% occurring only once. V and J are TRBV7-9 and TRBJ1-1, with D possibly matching TRBD1 (5 bases). This sequence originates from a man aged 25 to 45 who received the YFV17D yellow fever vaccine. This sample comprised PBMCs, obtained on the day of the yellow fever booster vaccination. The CDR3 sequence: CASIRGETNTEAFF. The CDR3 DNA follows: TGTGCCAGCATCCGGGGGGAGACGAACACTGAAGCTTTCTTT.